These 29 T cell receptor beta chains originate from one sample sequenced in a study of regulatory T cells in long-lasting Graves disease. Time point: newly diagnosed GD, antithyroid drugs for less than 3 months. There was RNA extracted from PBMCs, and the TCR library was made from it. Combining iRepertoire HTBI primers with Arm-PCR of CDR3 regions, the authors built TCR beta libraries. TCRdb ran MiXCR on the multiplex PCR reads and lists one entry per CDR3 protein. The table has over 400,000 distinct CDR3 sequences, less than 15% seen once; the top ten hold about a sixth. This sample was also put to use in a study of T cells in Graves' hyperthyroidism and ophthalmopathy.

The material was peripheral blood mononuclear cells (PBMCs), obtained at new diagnosis, from a patient treated with antithyroid drugs. These receptors all stem from a woman aged 45-65 years with Graves disease.

This clonotype was counted once. The J gene is TRBJ1-4, the V gene TRBV7-6, with 7 bases that match TRBD1. This CDR3 is 15 amino acids long. The germline gives CDR1 SGHVS, CDR2 FNYEAQ. After removal of 6 bases from V and 0 bases from J, the junction contained 4 bases not matched to a gene. This chain's CDR3 is CASSYQGATNEKLFF. The CDR3 DNA reads as TGTGCCAGCAGTTACCAGGGGGCAACTAATGAAAAACTGTTTTTT.

In its sample, this clonotype was seen many times. The V gene is TRBV28, the J gene TRBJ1-1; D gene ambiguous. Per germline, CDR1 MDHEN and CDR2 SYDVKM. V was cut by 7 bases and J by 7 bases, with 10 bases left in between. This CDR3 has 11 amino acids. The DNA for the CDR3 is TGTGCCAGCACAGTGTACCGTGAAGCTTTCTTT. Translated, it gives CASTVYREAFF.

The genes are TRBV2 and TRBJ1-2; the D gene is possibly TRBD1 (5 bases). This CDR3 is built from 14 residues. Per germline, CDR1 SNHLY and CDR2 FYNNEI. V gave up 7 bases and J gave up 2 bases, with 14 bases separating them. The DNA of the CDR3 is TGTGCCAGCAATCGGGACGGAGTAAACTATGGCTACACCTTC. Amino acids: CASNRDGVNYGYTF.

This clonotype has at least ten counts. The chain employs TRBV6-1 and TRBJ1-5; D gene ambiguous. The CDR3 runs to 15 residues. The V gene's germline CDR1 is MNHNS and CDR2 SASEGT. Trimming left V 7 bases short and J 3 bases short, with 16 bases between. The CDR3 DNA is TGTGCCAGCACCGAGGGAGGCATCCACAATCAGCCCCAGCATTTT. Protein sequence: CASTEGGIHNQPQHF.

This clonotype was observed a few times. The gene calls are TRBV20-1 and TRBJ1-1, with unresolved D. The CDR3 has 14 residues. Germline V gene data show CDR1 as DFQATT and CDR2 as SNEGSKA (reference sequence). V was pared by 0 bases and J by 0 bases, with 8 bases between. For the CDR3, the DNA is TGCAGTGCTAGAGATCACGTTATGAACACTGAAGCTTTCTTT. This sequence encodes CSARDHVMNTEAFF.

This clonotype was observed many times. In DNA form, the CDR3 reads TGCGCCAGCAGCGTCCTCACTAGCATTAGGACGCAGTATTTT. Residues: CASSVLTSIRTQYF. The chain couples TRBV5-1 to TRBJ2-3, with D possibly being TRBD2 (6 bases). Trimming removed 4 bases from V and 9 bases from J, with 18 bases in between. Germline-derived CDR1 and CDR2 are SGHRS and YFSETQ. The CDR3 consists of 14 residues.

The chain uses TRBV12-3 or TRBV12-4 and TRBJ2-2; D gene unclear. The CDR3 is 14 residues long. V gave up 10 bases and J gave up 6 bases, with 18 bases separating them. This chain's CDR3 is CATKPPVASGELFF. DNA for the CDR3: TGTGCCACCAAACCCCCGGTCGCTTCCGGGGAGCTGTTTTTT.

This clonotype occurred many times. The chain is built from TRBV27 and TRBJ2-5; 12 positions agree with TRBD2. J gave up 5 bases and V 6 bases, and 4 bases lay outside the gene matches. This CDR3 is 14 amino acids long. The germline gives CDR1 MNHEY, CDR2 SMNVEV (reference sequence). CDR3 loop: CASRTSGSFETQYF. CDR3 coding DNA: TGTGCCAGCAGGACTAGCGGGAGTTTCGAGACCCAGTACTTC.

This clonotype was found a few times. This chain joins TRBV29-1 and TRBJ1-2, with D unclear. In germline, CDR1 is SQVTM, CDR2 ANQGSEA. CDR3 length: 13 amino acids. Trimming cost V 4 bases and J 6 bases, with 15 bases left between them. The CDR3 region is CSVVRTAGNGYTF. CDR3 in DNA: TGCAGCGTTGTTAGGACCGCAGGCAATGGCTACACCTTC.

This clonotype appeared many times. The chain uses TRBV28 and TRBJ2-7; 9 positions match TRBD2. Trimming cost V 6 bases and J 4 bases; bases outside gene matches: 13. The CDR3 sequence is 16 residues long. Germline V gene sequence: CDR1 MDHEN, CDR2 SYDVKM. The CDR3 spells CASSSPHGGRGYEQYF. The CDR3 DNA reads as TGTGCCAGCAGCTCCCCCCATGGCGGGAGGGGTTACGAGCAGTACTTC.

Ten or more counts support this clonotype. The chain carries TRBV20-1 and TRBJ1-4; possibly TRBD1 for D (6 bases). This CDR3 region has 13 residues. The V and J ends lost 6 bases and 4 bases respectively, with 12 bases between them. The V gene's germline CDR1 is DFQATT and CDR2 SNEGSKA (reference sequence). CDR3 nucleotide sequence: TGCAGTGCCGCCGGACAGCATAATGAAAAACTGTTTTTT. This codes for CSAAGQHNEKLFF.

This clonotype has only a few counts. This chain uses TRBV27 with TRBJ2-2; 15 bases line up with TRBD2. The CDR3 totals 21 residues. Germline-derived CDR1 and CDR2 are MNHEY and SMNVEV (reference sequence). V trimming: 2 bases; J trimming: 5 bases; junction bases outside the gene matches: 15. The chain's CDR3 is CASSLISGLAGGPLRTGELFF. CDR3 DNA sequence: TGTGCCAGCAGTTTAATCAGTGGACTAGCGGGAGGGCCCCTTAGGACCGGGGAGCTGTTTTTT.

The V and J genes are TRBV7-2 and TRBJ2-1; tentative D call: TRBD1 (6 bases). Trimming left V 6 bases short and J 5 bases short, with 14 bases between. This CDR3 comprises 14 residues. Germline CDR1 reads SGHTA; CDR2 reads FQGNSA. This CDR3 is CASSNWGPNNEQFF. CDR3 nucleotides: TGTGCCAGCAGTAATTGGGGGCCTAACAATGAGCAGTTCTTC.

The V and J genes are TRBV6-1 and TRBJ1-2, with unresolved D. V shed 6 bases and J shed 3 bases, with 14 bases lying between them. In germline, CDR1 is MNHNS, CDR2 SASEGT. The CDR3 loop spans 14 amino acids. CDR3 amino acids: CASSPLPWDYGYTF. The CDR3 bases are TGTGCCAGCAGCCCCCTGCCTTGGGACTATGGCTACACCTTC.

This clonotype was counted between two and nine times. The V call is TRBV19, the J call TRBJ2-1, with D unresolved. The CDR3 has 14 amino acids. Germline V gene data show CDR1 as LNHDA and CDR2 as SQIVND (reference sequence). The V gene lost 6 bases and the J gene lost 4 bases, with 13 bases spanning the gap. Written as DNA, the CDR3 is TGTGCCAGTAGCAGCATGGGGTTTTACAATGAGCAGTTCTTC. Encoded protein: CASSSMGFYNEQFF.

This clonotype turned up a few times. The CDR3 DNA sequence: TGCGCCAGCAGCTTGGCGGTTGGAGCCCCTTTGGGTGAGCAGTTCTTC. This gives the protein CASSLAVGAPLGEQFF. This chain joins TRBV5-1 and TRBJ2-1, with unresolved D. CDR1 is SGHRS and CDR2 is YFSETQ in the germline V gene. The CDR3 has 16 amino acids. The V and J ends lost 0 bases and 9 bases respectively, with 19 bases between them.

This sequence joins TRBV6-5 and TRBJ1-1; possible D gene TRBD1, 5 bases. The CDR3 has 16 amino acids. The V and J ends lost 3 bases and 1 base respectively, with 15 bases between them. The germline gives CDR1 MNHEY, CDR2 SVGAGI. The CDR3 loop is CASSYKVWGRNTEAFF. CDR3 coding DNA: TGTGCCAGCAGTTATAAGGTATGGGGGAGGAACACTGAAGCTTTCTTT.

The sample holds a few counts of this clonotype. The chain links TRBV4-1 to TRBJ2-7; 9 bases match TRBD2. Germline-derived CDR1 and CDR2 are MGHRA and YSYEKL. This CDR3 has 17 residues. The V and J ends lost 0 bases and 0 bases, in that order; junction bases with no gene match: 6. The CDR3 DNA is TGCGCCAGCAGCCAAGATGGAATTAGCGGGGGCTCCTACGAGCAGTACTTC. Translating it yields CASSQDGISGGSYEQYF.

This clonotype has a count of ten or more. The chain couples TRBV6-5 to TRBJ2-7; 10 bases align to TRBD2. Germline V gene sequence: CDR1 MNHEY, CDR2 SVGAGI. J gave up 4 bases and V 0 bases, and 9 bases lay outside the gene matches. CDR3 length: 17 amino acids. In DNA, the CDR3 is TGTGCCAGCAGTTACTCGAAGGCTAGCGGGAGTCGATACGAGCAGTACTTC. Translating gives CASSYSKASGSRYEQYF.

In this sample, this clonotype turned up many times. The chain is built from TRBV7-2 and TRBJ2-7; the D gene could be TRBD1 or TRBD2 (6 bases each). Germline V gene sequence: CDR1 SGHTA, CDR2 FQGNSA. This CDR3 contains 16 residues. V was shortened by 1 base and J by 6 bases, with 19 bases between the two germline ends. For the CDR3, the DNA is TGTGCCAGCAGCTTAGGAACAGGGACTGCCCGGCGCGAGCAGTACTTC. Residues: CASSLGTGTARREQYF.

This clonotype was counted ten times or more. The chain is built from TRBV12-3 or TRBV12-4 and TRBJ1-2; D remains unclear. This CDR3 contains 12 residues. Trimming pared 1 base from V and 7 bases from J, leaving 7 bases between. DNA of the CDR3: TGTGCCAGCAGTTTAGTTAGGGTTGGCTACACCTTC. It codes for CASSLVRVGYTF.

In this sample, this clonotype turned up a few times. V gene TRBV9 combines with J gene TRBJ2-5, with 8 bases aligning to TRBD2. The length of the CDR3 is 14 residues. J lost 1 base, V lost 3 bases, and 2 bases had no gene match. In germline, CDR1 is SGDLS, CDR2 YYNGEE. The CDR3 bases are TGTGCCAGCAGCGCTAGCGGGTTCCAAGAGACCCAGTACTTC. Amino acid sequence: CASSASGFQETQYF.

The chain combines TRBV10-2 with TRBJ2-2; no reliable D call. V was trimmed by 6 bases and J by 1 base, leaving 9 bases between them. The CDR3 totals 14 residues. Germline loops: CDR1 WSHSY, CDR2 SAAADI. The CDR3 sequence: CASRMGGNTGELFF. DNA of the CDR3: TGCGCCAGCAGAATGGGTGGGAACACCGGGGAGCTGTTTTTT.

This chain joins TRBV25-1 and TRBJ2-7; TRBD2 matches 13 bases. Germline V lookup: CDR1 MGHDK, CDR2 SYGVNS. The CDR3 extends over 16 amino acids. Unmatched junction bases numbered 8, after V lost 6 bases and J lost 3 bases. DNA for the CDR3: TGTGCCAGCAGCGAACCCGGGACTAGCGGGGTCTACGAGCAGTACTTC. Protein: CASSEPGTSGVYEQYF.

This clonotype appeared many times. The chain employs TRBV7-9 and TRBJ2-3, with D uncertain. Per the germline V gene, CDR1 is SEHNR and CDR2 is FQNEAQ (reference sequence). The V end lost 7 bases, the J end lost 4 bases, and 12 bases lay between the germline ends. The CDR3 spans 13 residues. CDR3 DNA sequence: TGTGCCAGCATCCCCCCCGTCCCAGATACGCAGTATTTT. It encodes CASIPPVPDTQYF.

This clonotype was recorded many times. The chain links TRBV5-6 to TRBJ2-7, with D maybe TRBD1 (6 bases). The germline gives CDR1 SGHDT, CDR2 YYEEEE. V lost 4 bases, J lost 6 bases, and 17 bases lay in between. This CDR3 contains 14 residues. The chain's CDR3 is CASSQLTGIGEQYF. The CDR3 DNA reads TGTGCCAGCAGCCAGCTCACAGGGATCGGCGAGCAGTACTTC.

This clonotype was counted between two and nine times. The CDR3 region is CARERGGSRYGYTF. DNA for the CDR3: TGTGCCAGAGAAAGAGGGGGCAGTCGCTATGGCTACACCTTC. The rearrangement links TRBV30 to TRBJ1-2; 7 bases map to TRBD1. The germline CDR1 and CDR2 sequences are GTSNPN and SVGIG (reference sequence). The CDR3 consists of 14 residues. V lost 8 bases and J lost 4; bases outside the gene matches: 13.

The V and J genes are TRBV7-9 and TRBJ1-5; D is perhaps TRBD1 (5 bases). Germline-derived CDR1 and CDR2 are SEHNR and FQNEAQ (reference sequence). V dropped 2 bases and J dropped 0 bases, with 14 bases sitting between them. The CDR3 is made up of 17 amino acids. In nucleotides, the CDR3 is TGTGCCAGCAGCTTATTCGGTGGAGACAGTAGCAATCAGCCCCAGCATTTT. Protein product: CASSLFGGDSSNQPQHF.

The chain couples TRBV10-2 to TRBJ1-5; D unclear. The CDR3 runs 14 residues. Trimming took off 3 bases at V and 5 bases at J, with 11 bases between the two ends. The germline CDR1 and CDR2 sequences are WSHSY and SAAADI. The CDR3 DNA reads as TGCGCCAGCAGTGATCGGGCCATCGATCAGCCCCAGCATTTT. Protein product: CASSDRAIDQPQHF.